The 19 T cell receptor beta chains below come from one sample, sequenced in a study of beta chain features in type 1 diabetes. Study-level points and caveats: Shortening that was moderate but significant affected the TCRB CDR3s of Type 1 diabetes patients in all four CD4+ subsets.

Antigens for these TCRs are unknown. All of the isolated RNA was reverse transcribed, so expressed TCRB transcripts were sequenced. Only in-frame clones appear in the TCRdb table, and some are missing; sequencing was by immunoSEQ multiplex PCR. Counted here are 350,000 to 450,000 clones, around 12% occurring once; the ten biggest clones make up 0.008% to 0.011%. Sequencing input: naive CD4+ T cells from blood. The receptors derive from a woman younger than 35 with type 1 diabetes.

The chain links TRBV7-2 to TRBJ2-7; 9 bases match TRBD2. In germline, CDR1 is SGHTA, CDR2 FQGNSA. Losses at the gene ends were 6 bases for V and 3 bases for J; bases not matched to a gene: 6. The CDR3 covers 14 residues. The CDR3 loop is CASRTGLANYEQYF. The CDR3 DNA follows: TGTGCCAGCAGGACCGGACTAGCGAACTACGAGCAGTACTTC.

This clone has only a few counts. For the CDR3, the DNA is TGCGCCAGCAGTCAATCGGCCCCACGGTTACCAAACAGGGGGCCCAATCAGCCCCAGCATTTT. Translated, it gives CASSQSAPRLPNRGPNQPQHF. The rearrangement links TRBV23-1 to TRBJ1-5; 9 nucleotides line up with TRBD1. TRBV23-1 carries the ORF label, with uncertain function. This CDR3 contains 21 residues. V dropped 0 bases and J dropped 3; count of bases not matched to a gene: 18.

The chain uses TRBV7-9 and TRBJ1-5, with D possibly matching TRBD1 (6 bases). The CDR3 runs to 13 residues. CDR1 and CDR2 from the germline V gene are SEHNR and FQNEAQ (reference sequence). V lost 4 bases to trimming and J lost 6 bases, with 10 bases between them. For the CDR3, the DNA is TGTGCCAGCAGCTACCTAGGGGGTCAGCCCCAGCATTTT. It encodes CASSYLGGQPQHF.

This clone was seen more than once but under ten times. Other DNA sequences in this sample translate to the same CDR3. The rearrangement links TRBV28 to TRBJ2-5, with D unresolved. This CDR3 is built from 11 residues. Trimming shortened V by 3 bases and J by 5 bases, and 4 bases separated the two germline ends. Germline V gene lookup returns CDR1 MDHEN and CDR2 SYDVKM. The CDR3 region has the DNA TGTGCCAGCAGTTTTAGCGAGACCCAGTACTTC. Protein: CASSFSETQYF.

This clone was counted only a few times. The junction departs from the called germline gene at one end, perhaps through a read error. The chain recombines TRBV2 with TRBJ1-5; TRBD1 might be the D (6 bases). This CDR3 comprises 13 residues. The germline CDR1 and CDR2 sequences are SNHLY and FYNNEI. The CDR3 DNA reads TGTGCCAGCAGTTGGACAGCTAATCAGGCCCAGCATTTT. Amino acids: CASSWTANQAQHF.

This clone was counted between two and nine times. The V gene is TRBV4-3, the J gene TRBJ2-7; TRBD2 agrees at 9 bases. Germline lookup yields CDR1 LGHNA and CDR2 YSLEER. J was trimmed by 4 bases and V by 4 bases; bases with no gene match: 8. The CDR3 sequence is 15 residues long. This CDR3 reads CASSLQRGELYEQYF. CDR3 DNA sequence: TGCGCCAGCAGCCTGCAGCGGGGGGAACTTTACGAGCAGTACTTC.

This clone was detected only a few times. The rearrangement uses TRBV18 and TRBJ1-1, with D unclear. The V end lost 2 bases, the J end lost 11 bases, and 18 bases lay between the germline ends. The CDR3 spans 14 residues. In germline, CDR1 is KGHSH, CDR2 LQKENI. CDR3 protein: CASSPTRMDAGAFF. CDR3 in DNA: TGTGCCAGCTCACCAACCCGAATGGACGCGGGGGCTTTCTTT.

CDR3 nucleotide sequence: TGTGCCAGCAGTGAAGCCGGTAGGGGGCGAGGAGATACGCAGTATTTT. It yields the protein CASSEAGRGRGDTQYF. The chain is built from TRBV2 and TRBJ2-3; 7 bases line up with TRBD1. Per the germline V gene, CDR1 is SNHLY and CDR2 is FYNNEI. The CDR3 consists of 16 residues. V was clipped by 0 bases and J by 5 bases; unmatched bases: 8.

The V gene is TRBV25-1, the J gene TRBJ2-3, with TRBD2 identical over 10 bases. CDR3 size: 15 residues. V shed 4 bases and J 0 bases; nucleotides not matched to a gene: 1. In germline, CDR1 is MGHDK, CDR2 SYGVNS. CDR3 coding DNA: TGTGCCAGCAGTGGACTAGCGGGCAGCACAGATACGCAGTATTTT. This translates into CASSGLAGSTDTQYF.

The sample holds a few counts of this clone. V usage is TRBV15 and J usage is TRBJ1-2; the match to TRBD1 covers 7 bases. Germline V gene sequence: CDR1 LNHNV, CDR2 YYDKDF (reference sequence). This CDR3 region has 16 residues. V was pared by 4 bases and J by 6 bases, with 14 bases of the junction left unmatched. In DNA, the CDR3 is TGTGCCACCAGCAAGCTAACTAGGCAGGGGGTTAATGGCTACACCTTC. Amino acids: CATSKLTRQGVNGYTF.

The gene calls are TRBV6-5 and TRBJ2-1, with D unclear. The length of the CDR3 is 15 residues. CDR1 and CDR2 from the germline V gene are MNHEY and SVGAGI. The ends were cut back, 6 bases at V and 0 bases at J, with 12 bases in the middle. The CDR3 DNA sequence: TGTGCCAGCAGAGTCACTCCGAACTCCTACAATGAGCAGTTCTTC. Protein sequence: CASRVTPNSYNEQFF.

In this sample, this clone turned up a few times. J is TRBJ2-5 and V is TRBV5-1; TRBD2 aligns across 8 bases. CDR3 length equals 14 residues. Unmatched junction bases numbered 2, after V lost 2 bases and J lost 2 bases. Germline V gives CDR1 SGHRS, CDR2 YFSETQ. CDR3 in amino acids: CASSFLAGQETQYF. The CDR3 nucleotides read TGCGCCAGCAGCTTTTTAGCGGGGCAAGAGACCCAGTACTTC.

The gene calls are TRBV5-1 and TRBJ2-7; TRBD1 is a possible D gene (6 bases). Germline assignment: CDR1 SGHRS and CDR2 YFSETQ. V was cut by 4 bases and J by 3 bases, with 20 bases left in between. There are 16 residues in the CDR3. CDR3 residues: CASSQGPGTDLYEQYF. DNA for the CDR3: TGCGCCAGCAGCCAGGGGCCCGGGACCGATCTCTACGAGCAGTACTTC.

This clone showed up just a few times. This chain uses TRBV5-1 with TRBJ1-1; the D is unclear. This CDR3 contains 15 residues. Germline CDR1 and CDR2: SGHRS and YFSETQ. Trimming took 3 bases from V and 2 from J, leaving 14 bases between them. This chain's CDR3 is CASSYAAYSNTEAFF. CDR3 DNA sequence: TGCGCCAGCAGCTATGCCGCTTACAGCAACACTGAAGCTTTCTTT.

This clone was seen only a few times. The rearrangement links TRBV13 to TRBJ2-1, with 10 nucleotides matching TRBD2. Germline CDR1 reads PRHDT; CDR2 reads FYEKMQ (reference sequence). CDR3 length equals 19 residues. The V and J ends lost 3 bases and 6 bases, in that order; junction bases with no gene match: 17. CDR3 bases: TGTGCCAGCAGCTTTTTCGGGGGAGGGTCTAGCGGGAGTGGCAATGAGCAGTTCTTC. Translated, it gives CASSFFGGGSSGSGNEQFF.

This clone was picked up a small number of times. The chain couples TRBV29-1 to TRBJ2-1; 8 positions match TRBD1. Germline-derived CDR1 and CDR2 are SQVTM and ANQGSEA. This CDR3 contains 15 residues. The V gene end was trimmed by 7 bases and the J gene end by 9 bases; junction bases not matched to a gene: 17. The CDR3 nucleotides read TGCAGCGCCCCACCCGGGACAGGCTTCGGGGGTGAGCAGTTCTTC. It yields the protein CSAPPGTGFGGEQFF.

This clone was detected a few times. The CDR3 loop is CASSLQGDTGELFF. DNA of the CDR3: TGCGCCAGCAGCTTACAGGGTGACACCGGGGAGCTGTTTTTT. The chain employs TRBV5-1 and TRBJ2-2; TRBD1 is a possible D gene (6 bases). This CDR3 has 14 residues. With 2 bases removed from V and 3 bases from J, the gap between germline ends came to 8 bases. Germline CDR1 reads SGHRS; CDR2 reads YFSETQ.

This clone has more than one count but fewer than ten. This rearrangement joins TRBV4-3 to TRBJ1-6; the D is unclear. Trimming removed 0 bases from V and 10 bases from J, with 7 bases in between. In germline, CDR1 is LGHNA, CDR2 YSLEER. CDR3 length: 13 residues. This CDR3 reads CASSQEWESPLHF. In DNA form, the CDR3 reads TGCGCCAGCAGCCAAGAATGGGAGTCACCCCTCCACTTT.

This clone was detected a few times. The chain employs TRBV18 and TRBJ2-1; 9 bases agree with TRBD1. V lost 0 bases and J lost 3; bases outside the gene matches: 3. The CDR3 extends over 16 amino acids. Germline V gives CDR1 KGHSH, CDR2 LQKENI. This chain's CDR3 is CASSPPNRGLYNEQFF. DNA of the CDR3: TGTGCCAGCTCACCACCCAACAGGGGGCTCTACAATGAGCAGTTCTTC. Variable domain in full (rest from reference TRBV18 and TRBJ2-1): NAGVMQNPRHLVRRRGQEARLRCSPMKGHSHVYWYRQLPEEGLKFMVYLQKENIIDESGMPKERFSAEFPKEGPSILRIQQVVRGDSAAYFCASSPPNRGLYNEQFFGPGTRLTVL.